Listed below are T cell receptor beta chains from one sample, sequenced in a study of blood T cell repertoires in COVID-19. The data were produced by immunoSEQ multiplex PCR, yet TCRdb's version contains in-frame clones alone and is incomplete. The table records under 250,000 clones, about 89% of them present only once. The source material was peripheral blood. The receptors derive from a woman aged 55-75 years who had recovered from COVID-19. Each CDR3 is given with its conserved first and last residue. D genes are given only for firm matches. Expanded clones are given a class, and other clones once, few, many or no size at all.

j_call clone_size d_call v_call cdr3_aa cdr3_nt
TRBJ1-4 NA NA TRBV7-2 CASSLTLASATNEKLFF TGTGCCAGCAGCTTAACTCTCGCGTCTGCAACTAATGAAAAACTGTTTTTT
TRBJ2-5 few NA TRBV7-2 CASSPWRSGRETQYF TGTGCCAGCAGCCCTTGGCGGAGCGGGCGGGAGACCCAGTACTTC
TRBJ1-4 once NA TRBV5-1 CASSLTPLGATNEKLFF TGCGCCAGCAGCTTGACACCTCTAGGGGCAACTAATGAAAAACTGTTTTTT
TRBJ1-5 few TRBD1 TRBV18 CASSYDRVSGNQPQHF TGTGCCAGCTCATACGACAGGGTTTCGGGCAATCAGCCCCAGCATTTT
TRBJ1-2 NA NA TRBV29-1 CSVDSGDGPYGYTF TGCAGCGTTGACTCCGGGGATGGGCCCTATGGCTACACCTTC
TRBJ1-2 NA TRBD1 TRBV27 CASSTSLTPGQEVYGYTF TGTGCCAGCAGTACCTCCCTAACCCCAGGACAGGAGGTCTATGGCTACACCTTC
TRBJ1-3 NA TRBD1 TRBV5-1 CASSKGQGEGTIYF TGCGCCAGCAGCAAGGGACAGGGGGAAGGCACCATATATTTT
TRBJ2-6 NA NA TRBV4-3 CASSLGDISGANVLTF TGCGCCAGCAGCCTTGGGGACATATCCGGGGCCAACGTCCTGACTTTC
TRBJ1-3 NA NA TRBV24-1 CATSETGAGNTIYF TGTGCCACCAGTGAAACCGGAGCTGGAAACACCATATATTTT
TRBJ2-3 few NA TRBV4-1 CASSQDREPFTDTQYF TGCGCCAGCAGCCAAGATCGGGAGCCCTTCACAGATACGCAGTATTTT
TRBJ1-2 NA TRBD1 TRBV5-5 CASSLEGASGGYTF TGTGCCAGCAGCTTGGAGGGGGCAAGTGGAGGCTACACCTTC
TRBJ1-1 NA TRBD1 TRBV28 CASIEGQGRTEAFF TGTGCCAGCATCGAAGGACAGGGGAGGACTGAAGCTTTCTTT
TRBJ1-6 NA TRBD1 TRBV11-2 CASSSRQGGSSYNSPLHF TGTGCCAGCAGCTCCAGACAGGGAGGAAGCTCCTATAATTCACCCCTCCACTTT
TRBJ1-2 NA NA TRBV5-6 CASRNRDFNYGYTF TGTGCCAGCAGAAACAGGGATTTTAACTATGGCTACACCTTC
TRBJ1-2 NA NA TRBV18 CASSPLSGENYGYIF TGTGCCAGCTCACCACTTTCCGGAGAAAACTATGGCTACATCTTC
TRBJ2-4 once NA TRBV3-1/TRBV3-2 CASSLNPTGHLNIQYF TGTGCCAGCAGCCTGAACCCCACCGGACATTTAAACATTCAGTACTTC
TRBJ1-6 NA NA TRBV6-6 CASRLERQNSPLHF TGTGCCAGCAGACTCGAACGACAGAATTCACCCCTCCACTTT
TRBJ2-3 NA TRBD2 TRBV5-1 CASSLAATSGGASDTQYF TGCGCCAGCAGCTTGGCAGCTACTAGCGGGGGGGCCTCAGATACGCAGTATTTT
TRBJ2-3 once TRBD2 TRBV5-1 CASSQRTSGGHTDTQYF TGCGCCAGCAGCCAACGGACTAGCGGGGGTCACACAGATACGCAGTATTTT
TRBJ1-1 NA NA TRBV5-4 CASIAGGTEAFF TGTGCCAGCATCGCGGGGGGTACTGAAGCTTTCTTT
TRBJ1-4 NA NA TRBV18 CASSFIKGGELFF TGTGCCAGCTCATTTATTAAGGGAGGAGAGCTGTTTTTT
TRBJ2-3 NA NA TRBV18 CASSPSGTDTQYF TGTGCCAGCTCACCGTCCGGGACAGATACGCAGTATTTT
TRBJ1-5 NA NA TRBV3-1/TRBV3-2 CASSKSSNQPQHF TGTGCCAGCAGCAAAAGCAGCAATCAGCCCCAGCATTTT
TRBJ1-2 few TRBD1 TRBV10-3 CAISESDRGDGYTF TGTGCCATCAGTGAGTCGGACAGGGGGGATGGCTACACCTTC
TRBJ1-6 few NA TRBV6-5 CASSVTPGGNSPLHF TGTGCCAGCAGCGTCACGCCGGGGGGAAATTCACCCCTCCACTTT
TRBJ2-5 NA NA TRBV12-3/TRBV12-4 CASSLFGQETQYF TGTGCCAGCAGCCTGTTCGGCCAAGAGACCCAGTACTTC
TRBJ2-5 once NA TRBV14 CASSQRDFEETQYF TGTGCCAGCAGCCAACGAGACTTCGAAGAGACCCAGTACTTC
TRBJ2-1 NA TRBD1 TRBV29-1 CSVEGTGGRPYNEQFF TGCAGCGTTGAAGGTACAGGGGGCAGGCCCTACAATGAGCAGTTCTTC
TRBJ2-3 NA NA TRBV11-1 CASSSTGDSTDTQYF TGTGCCAGCAGCTCGACAGGCGATAGCACAGATACGCAGTATTTT
TRBJ2-2 NA TRBD2 TRBV7-6 CASSLRSGGITGELFF TGTGCCAGCAGCCTCCGAAGCGGGGGCATAACCGGGGAGCTGTTTTTT
TRBJ1-4 NA TRBD1 TRBV7-9 CASSLAGRGNEKLFF TGTGCCAGCAGCTTAGCGGGCAGGGGGAATGAAAAACTGTTTTTT
TRBJ2-7 once NA TRBV5-6 CASSLVSGDPRAYEQYF TGTGCCAGCAGCTTGGTTTCAGGGGACCCAAGAGCCTACGAGCAGTACTTC
TRBJ1-6 NA NA TRBV5-4 CASSNAVSSYNSPLHF TGTGCCAGCAGTAACGCGGTGAGCTCCTATAATTCACCCCTCCACTTT
TRBJ2-3 NA TRBD2 TRBV5-1 CASSTSGAGTDTQYF TGCGCCAGCTCGACTAGCGGTGCTGGCACAGATACGCAGTATTTT
TRBJ2-7 NA TRBD2 TRBV28 CASSPWNWFTGLAVYYEQYF TGTGCCAGCAGTCCTTGGAATTGGTTTACGGGACTAGCGGTATACTACGAGCAGTACTTC
TRBJ1-6 NA NA TRBV18 CASSPDRDSPLHF TGTGCCAGCTCACCAGACAGAGATTCACCCCTCCACTTT
TRBJ1-3 NA NA TRBV9 CASSVDGGLGNTIYF TGTGCCAGCAGCGTAGATGGGGGACTTGGAAACACCATATATTTT
TRBJ1-6 NA NA TRBV15 CATSRDGGYNSPLHF TGTGCCACCAGCAGAGATGGGGGGTATAATTCACCCCTCCACTTT
TRBJ1-1 NA NA TRBV7-3 CASSLPGTEAFF TGTGCCAGCAGCTTACCGGGGACTGAAGCTTTCTTT
TRBJ2-2 NA NA TRBV29-1 CSVETNRGGTGELFF TGCAGCGTTGAAACAAACAGGGGAGGCACCGGGGAGCTGTTTTTT
TRBJ2-2 NA TRBD1 TRBV28 CASSLNRGVTGELFF TGTGCCAGCAGTTTGAACAGGGGGGTCACCGGGGAGCTGTTTTTT
TRBJ1-2 NA TRBD1 TRBV4-3 CASSPRTGRGYTF TGCGCCAGCAGCCCCCGGACAGGGCGCGGCTACACCTTC
TRBJ2-7 NA NA TRBV5-1 CASSQDRTNYEQYF TGCGCCAGCAGCCAGGACCGGACAAACTACGAGCAGTACTTC
TRBJ2-3 few NA TRBV12-3/TRBV12-4 CASSGEVATQYF TGTGCCAGCAGTGGGGAGGTGGCTACGCAGTATTTT
TRBJ2-7 NA TRBD2 TRBV5-1 CASSWTSGAEGEQYF TGCGCCAGCAGCTGGACTAGCGGGGCCGAGGGAGAGCAGTACTTC
TRBJ1-2 NA TRBD1 TRBV5-4 CASIGQGAYGYTF TGTGCCAGCATCGGACAGGGGGCCTATGGCTACACCTTC
TRBJ1-4 once NA TRBV4-3 CASSQAMGAHEKLFF TGCGCCAGCAGCCAAGCCATGGGGGCTCATGAAAAACTGTTTTTT
TRBJ2-5 NA TRBD1 TRBV11-3 CASSSGRGPETQYF TGTGCCAGCAGCTCCGGCAGGGGGCCGGAGACCCAGTACTTC
TRBJ2-5 NA TRBD1 TRBV7-7 CASGGQGVTQYF TGTGCTAGCGGCGGACAGGGGGTCACCCAGTACTTC
TRBJ1-3 NA NA TRBV19 CASTLWGGGNTIYF TGTGCCAGTACCCTTTGGGGAGGTGGAAACACCATATATTTT
TRBJ1-2 NA NA TRBV7-2 CASSSRRDGYTF TGTGCCAGCAGCAGTCGTAGAGATGGCTACACCTTC
TRBJ1-1 NA TRBD1 TRBV7-9 CASSLAQGAGTEAFF TGTGCCAGCAGCTTAGCGCAGGGGGCGGGAACTGAAGCTTTCTTT